This TCR beta chain was sequenced for a study of beta chain features in type 1 diabetes. Regarding the study as a whole: Researchers reported that naive, central memory and Treg TCRB repertoires appeared more similar in patients than in healthy donors.

This clone has only a few counts. What it recognizes is unknown. Expressed TCRB transcripts were sequenced because the isolated RNA had all been reverse transcribed beforehand. The repertoire was sequenced with immunoSEQ multiplex PCR; TCRdb's copy has only in-frame clones and lacks some. The sample includes approximately 140,000 clones, roughly 50% of them seen just once. Purities in excess of 98% were seen in all sorted populations. J was trimmed by 6 bases and V by 3 bases; bases with no gene match: 6. The CDR3 totals 16 residues. CDR1 is LGHNA and CDR2 is YSLEER in the germline V gene. This chain connects TRBV4-3 to TRBJ2-1, with 12 bases aligning to TRBD2. This receptor was identified in a man between 18 and 35 years old in good health. The material sequenced was Tregs from blood. The CDR3 DNA reads TGCGCCAGCAGCCACTATCTAGCGGGAGGGATCAATGAGCAGTTCTTC. Encoded protein: CASSHYLAGGINEQFF.